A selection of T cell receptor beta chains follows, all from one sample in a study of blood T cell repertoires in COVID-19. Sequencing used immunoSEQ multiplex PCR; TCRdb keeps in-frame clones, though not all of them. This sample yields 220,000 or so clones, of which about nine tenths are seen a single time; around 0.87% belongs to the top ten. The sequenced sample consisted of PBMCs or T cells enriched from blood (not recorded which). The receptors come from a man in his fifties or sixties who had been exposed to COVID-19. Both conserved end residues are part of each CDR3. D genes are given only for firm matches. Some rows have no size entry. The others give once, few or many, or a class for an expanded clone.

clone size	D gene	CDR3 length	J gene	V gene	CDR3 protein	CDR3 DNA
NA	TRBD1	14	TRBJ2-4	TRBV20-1	CSASQGASKNIQYF	TGCAGTGCTAGTCAGGGGGCGAGCAAAAACATTCAGTACTTC
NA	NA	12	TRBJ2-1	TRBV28	CASSPPGAAVFF	TGTGCCAGCAGCCCACCGGGAGCGGCGGTGTTCTTC
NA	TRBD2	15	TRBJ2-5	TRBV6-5	CASSYAGVSQETQYF	TGTGCCAGCAGTTACGCGGGAGTATCCCAAGAGACCCAGTACTTC
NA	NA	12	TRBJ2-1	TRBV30	CAWTFIGDEQFF	TGTGCCTGGACCTTTATCGGGGATGAGCAGTTCTTC
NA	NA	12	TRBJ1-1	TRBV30	CAGWALNTEAFF	TGTGCCGGCTGGGCCCTGAACACTGAAGCTTTCTTT
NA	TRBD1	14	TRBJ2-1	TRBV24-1	CATRVGQGRNEQFF	TGTGCCACCAGGGTTGGACAGGGTAGGAATGAGCAGTTCTTC
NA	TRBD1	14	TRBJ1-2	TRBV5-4	CASSSDRDTYGYTF	TGTGCCAGCAGCTCGGACAGGGATACCTATGGCTACACCTTC
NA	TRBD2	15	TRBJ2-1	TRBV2	CASSDISGMSDEQFF	TGTGCCAGCAGTGATATTAGCGGGATGTCAGATGAGCAGTTCTTC
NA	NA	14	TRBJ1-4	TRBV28	CASSITGLDEKLFF	TGTGCCAGCAGTATAACAGGGCTCGATGAAAAACTGTTTTTT
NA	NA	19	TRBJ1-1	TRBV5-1	CASSYTTLTVTGRNTEAFF	TGCGCCAGCAGTTATACTACCCTGACAGTAACTGGACGGAACACTGAAGCTTTCTTT
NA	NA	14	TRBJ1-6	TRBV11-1	CASSMGTPNSPLHF	TGTGCCAGCAGCATGGGGACACCTAATTCACCCCTCCACTTT
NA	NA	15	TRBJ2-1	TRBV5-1	CASSSADSSYNEQFF	TGCGCCAGCAGCTCAGCGGATAGCTCCTACAATGAGCAGTTCTTC
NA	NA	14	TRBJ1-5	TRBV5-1	CASSLGAPDQPQHF	TGCGCCAGCAGCTTGGGCGCCCCGGATCAGCCCCAGCATTTT
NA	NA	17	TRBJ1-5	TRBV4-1	CASSQGYSAAINQPQHF	TGCGCCAGCAGCCAAGGCTACTCGGCAGCGATAAATCAGCCCCAGCATTTT
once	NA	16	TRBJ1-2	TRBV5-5	CASSLRGHESNYGYTF	TGTGCCAGCAGCTTGCGGGGACACGAATCTAACTATGGCTACACCTTC
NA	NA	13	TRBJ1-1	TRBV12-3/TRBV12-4	CASSLYGGTEAFF	TGTGCCAGCAGTTTATACGGGGGCACTGAAGCTTTCTTT
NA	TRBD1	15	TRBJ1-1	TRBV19	CASSPGTGRVAEAFF	TGTGCCAGTAGTCCGGGGACAGGGAGGGTAGCTGAAGCTTTCTTT
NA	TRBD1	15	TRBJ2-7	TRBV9	CASSAQDRGSVEQYF	TGTGCCAGCAGCGCTCAGGACAGGGGATCGGTCGAGCAGTACTTC
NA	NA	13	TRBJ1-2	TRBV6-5	CASAGRVDYGYTF	TGTGCCAGCGCCGGCAGGGTGGACTATGGCTACACCTTC
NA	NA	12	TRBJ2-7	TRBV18	CASSPQGEEQYF	TGTGCCAGCTCACCACAGGGGGAAGAGCAGTACTTC
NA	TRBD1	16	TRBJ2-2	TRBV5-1	CASSLEQGGSAGELFF	TGCGCCAGCAGCTTGGAACAGGGGGGCTCCGCCGGGGAGCTGTTTTTT
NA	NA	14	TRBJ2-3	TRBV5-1	CASSLSQGTDTQYF	TGCGCCAGCAGCTTGTCCCAGGGCACAGATACGCAGTATTTT
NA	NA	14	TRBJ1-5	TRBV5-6	CASSLEGGAEPQHF	TGTGCCAGCAGCTTGGAGGGAGGGGCTGAGCCCCAGCATTTT
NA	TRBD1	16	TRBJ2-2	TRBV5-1	CASSSAGGWSTGELFF	TGCGCCAGCAGCTCAGCAGGGGGCTGGAGCACCGGGGAGCTGTTTTTT
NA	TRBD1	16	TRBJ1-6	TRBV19	CASSVLGEGAASPLHF	TGTGCCAGTAGTGTCCTCGGAGAGGGGGCTGCGTCGCCCCTCCACTTT
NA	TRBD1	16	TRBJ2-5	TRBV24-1	CATSDVGTGRGETQYF	TGTGCCACCAGTGACGTAGGGACAGGGAGAGGAGAGACCCAGTACTTC
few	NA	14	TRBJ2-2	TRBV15	CATSAYRRTGELFF	TGTGCCACCAGCGCCTATCGCCGGACCGGGGAGCTGTTTTTT
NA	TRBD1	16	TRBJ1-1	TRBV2	CASGMGLTGGNTEAFF	TGTGCCAGCGGGATGGGATTGACAGGGGGGAACACTGAAGCTTTCTTT
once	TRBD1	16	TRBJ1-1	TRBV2	CASNLVPGQGGTEAFF	TGTGCCAGCAACTTAGTTCCGGGACAGGGAGGCACTGAAGCTTTCTTT
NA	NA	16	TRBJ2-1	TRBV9	CASSRGPSASNNEQFF	TGTGCCAGCAGCAGGGGGCCTAGCGCTAGTAACAATGAGCAGTTCTTC
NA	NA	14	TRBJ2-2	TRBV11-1	CASSPRRNTGELFF	TGTGCCAGCAGCCCTAGACGGAACACCGGGGAGCTGTTTTTT
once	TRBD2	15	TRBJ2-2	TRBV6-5	CASSRTSGNTGELFF	TGTGCCAGCAGTCGGACTAGCGGAAACACCGGGGAGCTGTTTTTT
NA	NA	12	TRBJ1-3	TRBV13	CAARSSGNTIYF	TGTGCCGCACGGAGCTCTGGAAACACCATATATTTT
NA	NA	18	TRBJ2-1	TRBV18	CASSPRGGSEGSYNEQFF	TGTGCCAGCTCACCACGGGGGGGCAGCGAAGGCTCCTACAATGAGCAGTTCTTC
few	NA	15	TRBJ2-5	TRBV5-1	CASSLERSGQETQYF	TGCGCCAGCAGCTTGGAACGGAGCGGACAAGAGACCCAGTACTTC
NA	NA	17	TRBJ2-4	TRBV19	CASSIERDTKTLNIQYF	TGTGCCAGTAGTATAGAAAGGGACACCAAGACCTTAAACATTCAGTACTTC
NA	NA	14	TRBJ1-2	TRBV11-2	CASSLTLQGYGYTF	TGTGCCAGCAGCTTAACCTTACAGGGTTATGGCTACACCTTC
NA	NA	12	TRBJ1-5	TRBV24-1	CATSDSRQAQHF	TGTGCCACCAGTGATTCGAGACAGGCCCAACATTTT
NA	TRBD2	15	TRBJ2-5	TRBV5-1	CASRAGSGAAETQYF	TGCGCCAGCAGGGCAGGTAGCGGGGCTGCAGAGACCCAGTACTTC
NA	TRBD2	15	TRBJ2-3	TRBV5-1	CASSRNSGRTDTQYF	TGCGCCAGCAGCCGTAACAGCGGGAGGACAGATACGCAGTATTTT
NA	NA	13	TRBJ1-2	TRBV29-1	CSVATGGGYGYTF	TGCAGCGTTGCTACGGGGGGGGGCTATGGCTACACCTTC
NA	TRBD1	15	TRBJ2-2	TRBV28	CASKKGQGNTGELFF	TGTGCCAGCAAGAAGGGACAGGGGAACACCGGGGAGCTGTTTTTT
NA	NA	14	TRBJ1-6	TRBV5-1	CASAGQSGNSPLHF	TGCGCCAGTGCTGGGCAGTCTGGGAATTCACCCCTCCACTTT
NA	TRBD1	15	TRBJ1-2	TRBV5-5	CASSPRGAGNYGYTF	TGTGCCAGCAGCCCCAGGGGGGCGGGGAACTATGGCTACACCTTC
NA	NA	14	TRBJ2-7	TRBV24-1	CATSDFDRPYEQYF	TGTGCCACCAGTGATTTTGACAGACCCTACGAGCAGTACTTC